The 26 T cell receptor beta chains in this list originate from one sample, sequenced in a study of blood T cell repertoires in COVID-19. TCRdb keeps only in-frame clones here, not all; method: immunoSEQ multiplex PCR. This table holds about 200,000 clones, approximately 86% found once. Input material: PBMCs or T cells enriched from blood (not recorded which). These receptors all come from a woman between 25 and 40 years old who had been exposed to COVID-19.

The DNA of the CDR3 is TGCGCCAGCAGCCAAGGGGAGGACAGGAACTATGGCTACACCTTC. Residues: CASSQGEDRNYGYTF. This rearrangement joins TRBV4-1 to TRBJ1-2, with 7 nucleotides matching TRBD1. The J segment lost 2 bases and the V segment lost 1 base, leaving 4 bases of the junction unmatched. Germline assignment: CDR1 MGHRA and CDR2 YSYEKL. This CDR3 is built from 15 residues.

The chain couples TRBV27 to TRBJ1-1; the match to TRBD1 covers 11 bases. The germline gives CDR1 MNHEY, CDR2 SMNVEV (reference sequence). V lost 5 bases, J lost 2 bases, and 7 bases stayed unmatched. This CDR3 spans 16 amino acids. The CDR3 DNA follows: TGTGCCAGCAGTCCTTGGACAGGGGGCTACAACACTGAAGCTTTCTTT. Translation: CASSPWTGGYNTEAFF.

The chain recombines TRBV7-9 with TRBJ2-2; TRBD2 agrees at 12 bases. CDR1 SEHNR and CDR2 FQNEAQ come from the germline V gene (reference sequence). V lost 5 bases, J lost 5 bases, and 3 bases stayed unmatched. This CDR3 has 15 amino acids. Written as DNA, the CDR3 is TGTGCCAGCAGCCGCACTAGCGGGGGGACCGGGGAGCTGTTTTTT. Its protein product is CASSRTSGGTGELFF.

The sample holds a few counts of this clone. V usage is TRBV19 and J usage is TRBJ1-5; the D gene is possibly TRBD1 (5 bases). This CDR3 spans 15 amino acids. In germline, CDR1 is LNHDA, CDR2 SQIVND (reference sequence). V shed 5 bases and J shed 6 bases, with 17 bases lying between them. CDR3 protein: CASSPDTLMGQPQHF. DNA of the CDR3: TGTGCCAGTAGTCCGGACACACTGATGGGTCAGCCCCAGCATTTT.

The chain joins TRBV15 to TRBJ1-2; the D gene is possibly TRBD1 (5 bases). Germline loops: CDR1 LNHNV, CDR2 YYDKDF (reference sequence). The CDR3 runs to 17 residues. Deletions cut 3 bases from V and 0 bases from J, with 17 bases between. CDR3 protein: CATSSLNTARANYGYTF. CDR3 nucleotides: TGTGCCACCAGCAGCTTAAACACAGCCAGGGCTAACTATGGCTACACCTTC.

The chain joins TRBV29-1 to TRBJ1-4; 7 nucleotides align to TRBD1. The CDR3 runs to 13 residues. Germline-derived CDR1 and CDR2 are SQVTM and ANQGSEA. Trimming at V came to 3 bases and at J to 7 bases, leaving 5 bases not matched to a gene. This CDR3 reads CSVDKQGSEKLFF. The CDR3 region has the DNA TGCAGCGTTGATAAACAGGGGAGTGAAAAACTGTTTTTT.

Ten or more counts support this clone. The CDR3 nucleotides read TGTGCCAGCTCACCACAGACAGGAGAAGCTTTCTTT. Its translation is CASSPQTGEAFF. The V call is TRBV18, the J call TRBJ1-1; the D gene is possibly TRBD1 (6 bases). This CDR3 is 12 amino acids long. Germline assignment: CDR1 KGHSH and CDR2 LQKENI. V was shortened by 1 base and J by 8 bases, with 8 bases between the two germline ends.

The table lists this clone with a count of one. The CDR3 protein is CASSLSDTRRDEKLFF. CDR3 sequence (DNA): TGTGCCAGCAGCCTATCAGACACTAGGCGCGATGAAAAACTGTTTTTT. The chain has TRBV3-1 (or the pseudogene TRBV3-2) and TRBJ1-4; D gene uncertain. The CDR3 length is 16 residues. Germline CDR1 and CDR2: LGHDT and YNNKEL (reference sequence). V was cut by 4 bases and J by 6 bases, with 18 bases left in between.

The gene calls are TRBV9 and TRBJ2-1, with 11 bases identical to TRBD2. V lost 3 bases to trimming and J lost 7 bases; unmatched junction nucleotides: 6. Germline loops: CDR1 SGDLS, CDR2 YYNGEE. The CDR3 has 15 residues. This chain's CDR3 is CASSGTSGSLNEQFF. The CDR3 region has the DNA TGTGCCAGCAGCGGGACTAGCGGGTCCCTTAATGAGCAGTTCTTC. Drawing the rest from reference TRBV9 and TRBJ2-1, the complete variable domain is DSGVTQTPKHLITATGQRVTLRCSPRSGDLSVYWYQQSLDQGLQFLIQYYNGEERAKGNILERFSAQQFPDLHSELNLSSLELGDSALYFCASSGTSGSLNEQFFGPGTRLTVL.

The rearrangement links TRBV7-3 to TRBJ1-1, with 7 bases matching TRBD1. V gave up 4 bases and J gave up 3 bases; unmatched junction bases: 2. The germline gives CDR1 SGHTA, CDR2 FQGTGA. This CDR3 comprises 13 residues. For the CDR3, the DNA is TGTGCCAGCAGCTCCGACAGGGACACTGAAGCTTTCTTT. Translating gives CASSSDRDTEAFF.

The chain employs TRBV21-1 and TRBJ2-3; no check of the table's D call, TRBD1, against the DNA was made. TRBV21-1 is a pseudogene locus. This CDR3 has 14 amino acids. CDR3 nucleotide sequence: TGTGCCAGCAGTCCAAGTGGCCCCACAGATACGCAGTATTTT. Translated, it gives CASSPSGPTDTQYF.

This chain connects TRBV6-5 to TRBJ1-2; possibly TRBD1 for D (5 bases). The CDR3 sequence is 13 residues long. Trimming removed 6 bases from V and 2 bases from J, with 10 bases in between. The germline CDR1 and CDR2 sequences are MNHEY and SVGAGI. CDR3 sequence reads: CASRGVYNYGYTF. The DNA of the CDR3 is TGTGCCAGCAGAGGGGTTTACAACTATGGCTACACCTTC.

The chain is built from TRBV24-1 and TRBJ1-3; D gene ambiguous. Germline V CDR1 and CDR2: KGHDR, SFDVKD. Trimming shortened V by 4 bases and J by 0 bases, and 3 bases separated the two germline ends. The CDR3 has 13 amino acids. CDR3 sequence (DNA): TGTGCCACCAGTGACAGCTCTGGAAACACCATATATTTT. Translating gives CATSDSSGNTIYF.

Here the CDR3 reads CASSLVGQVTWGTEAFF. DNA for the CDR3: TGCGCCAGCAGCTTGGTAGGACAGGTAACCTGGGGCACTGAAGCTTTCTTT. This chain links TRBV5-1 with TRBJ1-1; 7 bases agree with TRBD1. The germline gives CDR1 SGHRS, CDR2 YFSETQ. The CDR3 has 17 amino acids. V shed 0 bases, J shed 4 bases, and the junction held 12 bases outside the gene matches.

The chain employs TRBV9 and TRBJ2-1; tentatively, D is TRBD2 (7 bases). Trimming cost V 4 bases and J 6 bases, with 20 bases left between them. The CDR3 sequence is 16 residues long. CDR1 and CDR2 from the germline V gene are SGDLS and YYNGEE. This CDR3 is CASSQESGGPLNEQFF. CDR3 sequence (DNA): TGTGCCAGCAGCCAAGAATCCGGGGGGCCCCTCAATGAGCAGTTCTTC. The complete variable domain, with remaining parts taken from reference TRBV9 and TRBJ2-1, reads DSGVTQTPKHLITATGQRVTLRCSPRSGDLSVYWYQQSLDQGLQFLIQYYNGEERAKGNILERFSAQQFPDLHSELNLSSLELGDSALYFCASSQESGGPLNEQFFGPGTRLTVL.

The rearrangement uses TRBV7-2 and TRBJ2-7, with 11 nucleotides matching TRBD1. The CDR3 loop spans 15 amino acids. V trimming: 5 bases; J trimming: 2 bases; junction bases outside the gene matches: 5. Germline V gene data show CDR1 as SGHTA and CDR2 as FQGNSA. CDR3 in amino acids: CASSTAGQGAYEQYF. DNA for the CDR3: TGTGCCAGCAGCACCGCGGGACAGGGGGCCTACGAGCAGTACTTC.

The chain uses TRBV7-9 and TRBJ2-1; TRBD1 matches at 7 bases. Germline V gene lookup returns CDR1 SEHNR and CDR2 FQNEAQ (reference sequence). The ends lost 4 bases at V and 5 bases at J; junction bases unmatched: 8. This CDR3 spans 15 amino acids. Here the CDR3 reads CASSSKGGPDNEQFF. For the CDR3, the DNA is TGTGCCAGCAGCTCAAAAGGGGGCCCGGACAATGAGCAGTTCTTC.

V gene TRBV21-1 combines with J gene TRBJ1-5; TRBD1, the D gene given by the table, was not confirmed from the DNA. TRBV21-1 is a known pseudogene. This CDR3 contains 15 residues. CDR3 protein: CASSTRDREGQPQHF. The CDR3 DNA sequence: TGTGCCAGCAGCACCAGGGACAGGGAGGGACAGCCCCAGCATTTT.

The chain joins TRBV4-2 to TRBJ2-7; D is perhaps TRBD1 (6 bases). The CDR3 loop spans 15 amino acids. Trimming left V 0 bases short and J 1 base short, with 10 bases between. Germline V gene data show CDR1 as LGHNA and CDR2 as YNFKEQ. The CDR3 nucleotides are TGTGCCAGCAGCCAAGAGCGGCAGGGGTCCTACGAGCAGTACTTC. It specifies CASSQERQGSYEQYF.

This clone was found many times. The rearrangement links TRBV2 to TRBJ2-5; a weak D match, TRBD1 (6 bases). Trimming took off 7 bases at V and 1 base at J, with 19 bases between the two ends. The germline CDR1 and CDR2 sequences are SNHLY and FYNNEI. The CDR3 totals 16 residues. The CDR3 coding sequence is TGTGCCAGCACCGGGCGGGCCTCAGGGGCCCAAGAGACCCAGTACTTC. Translated: CASTGRASGAQETQYF.

This clone appeared a single time. The chain joins TRBV19 to TRBJ1-2, with a weak D call TRBD1 (5 bases). The CDR3 consists of 15 residues. Per germline, CDR1 LNHDA and CDR2 SQIVND (reference sequence). Deletions cut 10 bases from V and 8 bases from J, with 26 bases between. The CDR3 loop is CATVRGGREVGGYTF. For the CDR3, the DNA is TGTGCCACCGTCCGGGGCGGCAGGGAGGTTGGGGGCTACACCTTC.

The chain has TRBV5-1 and TRBJ2-3; D is unresolved. Germline V gives CDR1 SGHRS, CDR2 YFSETQ. V lost 4 bases and J lost 0, with 21 bases in between. CDR3 length equals 18 residues. The CDR3, as DNA: TGCGCCAGCAGCGGCCCCCCTAGTAGTGCACGGAGCACAGATACGCAGTATTTT. Its translation is CASSGPPSSARSTDTQYF.

The gene calls are TRBV19 and TRBJ1-2; 7 nucleotides line up with TRBD1. Germline-derived CDR1 and CDR2 are LNHDA and SQIVND (reference sequence). The CDR3 sequence is 15 residues long. V shed 7 bases, J shed 3 bases, and the junction held 11 bases outside the gene matches. This CDR3 is CASTIDRASYYGYTF. The CDR3 nucleotides are TGTGCCAGTACCATTGACAGGGCGAGTTACTATGGCTACACCTTC.

The chain carries TRBV29-1 and TRBJ2-3; D possibly corresponds to TRBD2 (5 bases). Germline CDR1 SQVTM, CDR2 ANQGSEA. Trimming left V 8 bases short and J 2 bases short, with 14 bases between. The CDR3 is made up of 13 amino acids. The CDR3 is CSFTRASTDTQYF. Here the CDR3 DNA reads TGCAGCTTCACTAGAGCTTCCACAGATACGCAGTATTTT.

The J gene is TRBJ1-5, the V gene TRBV19; D is uncertain. V was trimmed by 5 bases and J by 0 bases, leaving 11 bases between them. CDR1 LNHDA and CDR2 SQIVND come from the germline V gene (reference sequence). The CDR3 totals 15 residues. The CDR3: CASSRETHSNQPQHF. The CDR3 region has the DNA TGTGCCAGTAGTCGGGAAACCCATAGCAATCAGCCCCAGCATTTT.

This chain connects TRBV6-1 to TRBJ1-5; 7 bases align to TRBD1. The J segment lost 7 bases and the V segment lost 0 bases, leaving 3 bases of the junction unmatched. CDR3 length: 14 residues. Germline loops: CDR1 MNHNS, CDR2 SASEGT. In nucleotides, the CDR3 is TGTGCCAGCAGTGAAGCGCCGGGACAGCAGCCCCAGCATTTT. Amino acid sequence: CASSEAPGQQPQHF.